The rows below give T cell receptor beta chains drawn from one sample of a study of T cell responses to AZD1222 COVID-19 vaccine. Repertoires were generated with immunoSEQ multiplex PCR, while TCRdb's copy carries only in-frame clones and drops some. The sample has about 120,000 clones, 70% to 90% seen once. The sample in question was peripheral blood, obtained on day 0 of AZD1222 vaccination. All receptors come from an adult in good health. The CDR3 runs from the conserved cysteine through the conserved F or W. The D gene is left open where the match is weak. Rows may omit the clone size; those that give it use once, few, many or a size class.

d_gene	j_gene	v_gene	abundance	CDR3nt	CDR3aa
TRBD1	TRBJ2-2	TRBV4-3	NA	TGCGCCAGCAGCCAAGAAGTTCCGGGACAGGGGGATGGCGGGGAGCTGTTTTTT	CASSQEVPGQGDGGELFF
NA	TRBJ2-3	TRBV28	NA	TGTGCCAGCAGTTCCCTCTCAGGGATTGGTGGGGATACGCAGTATTTT	CASSSLSGIGGDTQYF
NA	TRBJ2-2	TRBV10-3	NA	TGTGCCATCAGAGAAGGGACACAACTTACCGGGGAGCTGTTTTTT	CAIREGTQLTGELFF
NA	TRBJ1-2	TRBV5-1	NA	TGCGCCAGCAGCCGCGAAGGGATGGATGGCTACACCTTC	CASSREGMDGYTF
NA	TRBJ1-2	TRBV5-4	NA	TGTGCCAGCAGCTTGCAGGGGAGGAATGGCTACACCTTC	CASSLQGRNGYTF
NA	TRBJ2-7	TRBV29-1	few	TGCAGCGTTGAAGGAGGGGGCGAGCAGTACTTC	CSVEGGGEQYF
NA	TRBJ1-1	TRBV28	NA	TGTGCCAGCAGTTTACTGCTCGGAGACACCACTGAAGCTTTCTTT	CASSLLLGDTTEAFF
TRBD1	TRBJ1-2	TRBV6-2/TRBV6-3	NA	TGTGCCAGCAGTAGGACAGGGGCTGGCTACACCTTC	CASSRTGAGYTF
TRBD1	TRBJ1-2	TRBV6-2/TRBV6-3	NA	TGTGCCAGCAGTTTTAGACAGGGGCGATTTTATGGCTACACCTTC	CASSFRQGRFYGYTF
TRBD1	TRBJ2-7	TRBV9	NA	TGTGCCAGCAGCGTAGCCCCCGAGACAGGGGTAAGCGAGCAGTACTTC	CASSVAPETGVSEQYF
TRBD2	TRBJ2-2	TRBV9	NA	TGTGCCAGCAGCGTGGGACTATTCGGGGAGCTGTTTTTT	CASSVGLFGELFF
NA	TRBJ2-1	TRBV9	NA	TGTGCCAGCAGCGTAGGGACAGATGACAATGAGCAGTTCTTC	CASSVGTDDNEQFF
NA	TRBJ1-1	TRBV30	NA	TGTGCCCAAGGGGGGGGCGTTTACCCTGAAGCTTTCTTT	CAQGGGVYPEAFF
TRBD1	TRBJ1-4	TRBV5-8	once	TGTGCCAGCAGCTCAGGACAGGGTACTAATGAAAAACTGTTTTTT	CASSSGQGTNEKLFF
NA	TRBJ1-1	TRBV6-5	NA	TGTGCCAGCAGCGGACAAACGAACACTGAAGCTTTCTTT	CASSGQTNTEAFF
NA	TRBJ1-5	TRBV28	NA	TGTGCCAGCAGTTTAACGGGGGGGTTTAGCAATCAGCCCCAGCATTTT	CASSLTGGFSNQPQHF
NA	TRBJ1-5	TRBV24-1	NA	TGTGCCACCAGTGATTTCTTTTTAAAACAGGGCTCCCGCAATCAGCCCCAGCATTTT	CATSDFFLKQGSRNQPQHF
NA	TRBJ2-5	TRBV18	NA	TGTGCCAGCTCAGGGGACCGGTCCGGGGGGACCCAGTACTTC	CASSGDRSGGTQYF
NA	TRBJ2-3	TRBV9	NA	TGTGCCAGCAGCGTAGGACCAACGGGGGGACATGGAGATACGCAGTATTTT	CASSVGPTGGHGDTQYF
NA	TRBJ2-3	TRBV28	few	TGTGCCAGCAGTTTTCTTGGTTCCGTGGGATCCGATACGCAGTATTTT	CASSFLGSVGSDTQYF
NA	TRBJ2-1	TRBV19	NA	TGTGCCAGTAGTCCCTCTAGCCCTGACCCGATACGCTCCTACAATGAGCAGTTCTTC	CASSPSSPDPIRSYNEQFF
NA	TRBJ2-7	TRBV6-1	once	TGTGCCAGCAGTGAAGGGTTTAGCTCCTACGAGCAGTACTTC	CASSEGFSSYEQYF
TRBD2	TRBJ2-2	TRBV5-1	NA	TGCGCCAGCAGTGCGGGAGTAGTTACCGGGGAGCTGTTTTTT	CASSAGVVTGELFF
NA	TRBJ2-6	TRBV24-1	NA	TGTGCCACCAGTGATTTTCGGTCCGTCGGAACCGATACCTCTGGGGCCAACGTCCTGACTTTC	CATSDFRSVGTDTSGANVLTF
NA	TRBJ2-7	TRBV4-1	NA	TGCGCCAGCAGCCAAGAACTAGTAAGTAAGAGGTACTTC	CASSQELVSKRYF
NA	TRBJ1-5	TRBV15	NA	TGTGCCACCAGCAGCCAAGGAGGGAGCTGGGGCAATCAGCCCCAGCATTTT	CATSSQGGSWGNQPQHF
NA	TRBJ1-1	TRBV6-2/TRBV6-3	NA	TGTGCCAGCAGTCACTCAGGGGATGGATACACTGAAGCTTTCTTT	CASSHSGDGYTEAFF
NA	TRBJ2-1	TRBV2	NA	TGTGCCAGCACCGAAGGAACAGGATACAATGAGCAGTTCTTC	CASTEGTGYNEQFF
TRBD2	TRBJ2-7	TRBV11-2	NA	TGTGCCAGCAGCTTAGTGCCCGGGGGGGGCCGGTACTACGAGCAGTACTTC	CASSLVPGGGRYYEQYF
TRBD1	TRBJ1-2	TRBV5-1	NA	TGCGCCAGCAGTGAACAGGGGGACTATGGCTACACCTTC	CASSEQGDYGYTF
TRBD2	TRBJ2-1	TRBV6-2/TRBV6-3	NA	TGTGCCAGCAGTACCGGGACTAGCGGGAGGTACAATGAGCAGTTCTTC	CASSTGTSGRYNEQFF
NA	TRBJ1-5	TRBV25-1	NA	TGTGCCAGCAGTGATGGATCGCGGCCCCAGCATTTT	CASSDGSRPQHF
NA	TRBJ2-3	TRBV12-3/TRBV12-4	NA	TGTGCCAGCAGCCGCGACCGGAATACGCAGTATTTT	CASSRDRNTQYF
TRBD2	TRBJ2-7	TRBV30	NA	TGTGCCCGGGGGGACTCACCTTACGAGCAGTACTTC	CARGDSPYEQYF
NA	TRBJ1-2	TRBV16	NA	TGTGCCAGCAGCCAAGGAGGGGGGGCCCGACATGACTACACCTTC	CASSQGGGARHDYTF
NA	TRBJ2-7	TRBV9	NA	TGTGCCAGCGCCCAGGGAGGTTTTGGGTGGGAGCAGTACTTC	CASAQGGFGWEQYF
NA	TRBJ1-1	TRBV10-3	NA	TGTGCCATCAGTGAGTCGGGGTCGACGAACACTGAAGCTTTCTTT	CAISESGSTNTEAFF
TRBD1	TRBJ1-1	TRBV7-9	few	TGTGCCAGCAGCTCCAGGGCGGTAGGGGGCGGCACTGAAGCTTTCTTT	CASSSRAVGGGTEAFF
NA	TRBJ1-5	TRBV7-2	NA	TGTGCCAGCAGCGTCGGACGAAATAGCAATCAGCCCCAGCATTTT	CASSVGRNSNQPQHF
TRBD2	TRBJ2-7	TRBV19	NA	TGTGCCAGTAGTGATCGGGGGGGACAAACCTACGAGCAGTACTTC	CASSDRGGQTYEQYF
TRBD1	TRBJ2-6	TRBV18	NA	TGTGCCAGCTCACCACGGGGACAGGGGGCGGCCGGGGCCAACGTCCTGACTTTC	CASSPRGQGAAGANVLTF
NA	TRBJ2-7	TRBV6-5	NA	TGTGCCAGCAGAGTTTCACCCCCCCTTTCCTACGAGCAGTACTTC	CASRVSPPLSYEQYF
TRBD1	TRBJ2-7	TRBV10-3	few	TGTGCCATCAGTGAGATAATCGGGACAGGTGTCTCCTACGAGCAGTACTTC	CAISEIIGTGVSYEQYF
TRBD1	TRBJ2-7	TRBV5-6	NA	TGTGCCAGCAGCTTATCCGGCAGAAGGGGGCCGGGCGACGAGCAGTACTTC	CASSLSGRRGPGDEQYF
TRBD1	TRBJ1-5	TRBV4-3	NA	TGCGCCAGCAGCCAAGATACAGGGGCCGATCAGCCCCAGCATTTT	CASSQDTGADQPQHF
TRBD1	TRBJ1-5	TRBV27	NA	TGTGCCAGCAGTTTTCGGGACAGGCCGAATCAGCCCCAGCATTTT	CASSFRDRPNQPQHF
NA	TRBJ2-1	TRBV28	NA	TGTGCCAGCACCCAAAGTAGCTCCTACAATGAGCAGTTCTTC	CASTQSSSYNEQFF
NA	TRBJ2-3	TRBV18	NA	TGTGCCAGCCAGGGTAACAGGGCTAGCACAGATACGCAGTATTTT	CASQGNRASTDTQYF
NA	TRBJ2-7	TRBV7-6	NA	TGTGCCAGCAGCTCAGGACAGACCTACGAGCAGTACTTC	CASSSGQTYEQYF
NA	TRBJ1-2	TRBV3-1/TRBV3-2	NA	TGTGCCAGCAGCCATCCCGCGGGGGCGCACGGCTACACCTTC	CASSHPAGAHGYTF
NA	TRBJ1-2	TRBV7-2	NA	TGTGCCAGCAGCTTAGGGTTGGGCCTGGGTGGCTACACCTTC	CASSLGLGLGGYTF
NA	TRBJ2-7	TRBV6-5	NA	TGTGCCAGCAGTTACTCGATAGGGGTCGAGCAGTACTTC	CASSYSIGVEQYF
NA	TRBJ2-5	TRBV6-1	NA	TGTGCCAGCAGTGAAGCCCGAACAACTCAAGAGACCCAGTACTTC	CASSEARTTQETQYF
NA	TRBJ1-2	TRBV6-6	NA	TGTGCCAGCAGTCGGGGCGTATTTGGCTACACCTTC	CASSRGVFGYTF
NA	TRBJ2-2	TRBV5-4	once	TGTGCCAGCAGCTCCACTAACACCGGGGAGCTGTTTTTT	CASSSTNTGELFF